One and the same sample provided the 25 T cell receptor beta chains below, sequenced in a study of long-term antiretroviral therapy in people with HIV. The assay used was immunoSEQ (version v3.0), run at survey level. TCRdb's copy holds only in-frame clones and misses some; the assay was immunoSEQ multiplex PCR. The sample includes 35,000 to 40,000 clones, approximately 85% of them seen just once. Here the sequenced sample was unsorted PBMCs, taken 2.2 years after starting antiretroviral therapy. The receptors were sampled from a man between 18 and 29 years old with HIV.

This chain connects TRBV7-6 to TRBJ2-7; D tentatively fits TRBD1 or TRBD2 (5 bases each). Germline V lookup: CDR1 SGHVS, CDR2 FNYEAQ. Trimming pared 5 bases from V and 1 base from J, leaving 12 bases between. This CDR3 has 14 amino acids. CDR3 region: CASSDGAGSYEQYF. CDR3 in DNA: TGTGCCAGCAGCGACGGGGCAGGTTCCTACGAGCAGTACTTC.

The chain has TRBV6-5 and TRBJ1-1; D not certain. CDR1 and CDR2 (germline): MNHEY, SVGAGI. This CDR3 is 15 amino acids long. V dropped 2 bases and J dropped 6 bases, with 16 bases sitting between them. The CDR3 spells CASSYRRGLGAEAFF. CDR3 nucleotides: TGTGCCAGCAGTTACCGGCGGGGTTTGGGTGCTGAAGCTTTCTTT.

This clone was detected only once. V gene TRBV13 combines with J gene TRBJ2-7; the D gene is possibly TRBD1 (7 bases). From germline, CDR1 is PRHDT and CDR2 FYEKMQ (reference sequence). The CDR3 consists of 14 residues. The ends were cut back, 1 base at V and 4 bases at J, with 11 bases in the middle. The CDR3 DNA reads TGTGCCAGCAGCTTAGAGGGGGCGGGATACGAGCAGTACTTC. Protein product: CASSLEGAGYEQYF.

The J gene is TRBJ1-1, the V gene TRBV7-2, with 8 bases matching TRBD1. From germline, CDR1 is SGHTA and CDR2 FQGNSA. This CDR3 spans 14 amino acids. V was pared by 5 bases and J by 4 bases, with 6 bases of the junction left unmatched. The CDR3 coding sequence is TGTGCCAGCAGCCTAACAGGGGGTGGCACTGAAGCTTTCTTT. Translation: CASSLTGGGTEAFF.

Notes on this clone: The same CDR3 is also encoded by other DNA sequences in this sample. This chain connects TRBV30 to TRBJ2-7; possibly TRBD1 for D (6 bases). Germline-derived CDR1 and CDR2 are GTSNPN and SVGIG (reference sequence). Between the trimmed V and J ends, which lost 0 bases and 3 bases, there was a span of 15 bases. The length of the CDR3 is 15 residues. The CDR3 spells CAWSVGAGVLYEQYF. The CDR3 DNA is TGTGCCTGGAGTGTAGGGGCAGGGGTCCTCTACGAGCAGTACTTC.

The V gene is TRBV30, the J gene TRBJ1-1; D unclear. This CDR3 spans 14 amino acids. Germline CDR1 and CDR2: GTSNPN and SVGIG (reference sequence). Trimming pared 3 bases from V and 3 bases from J, leaving 14 bases between. The CDR3 here is CAWSPGERYTEAFF. The DNA for the CDR3 is TGTGCCTGGAGCCCCGGGGAGCGGTACACTGAAGCTTTCTTT.

This sequence joins TRBV19 and TRBJ1-2; TRBD1 is a possible D gene (6 bases). The CDR3 has 12 residues. CDR1 and CDR2 (germline): LNHDA, SQIVND (reference sequence). Deletions cut 8 bases from V and 12 bases from J, with 19 bases between. CDR3: CASLSPRGGNTF. DNA for the CDR3: TGTGCCAGTCTCTCCCCGAGGGGGGGTAACACCTTC.

V is TRBV25-1 and J is TRBJ1-1; TRBD1 might be the D (5 bases). Trimming stripped 1 base from V and 4 bases from J, with 22 bases between. CDR3 length: 18 residues. Germline loops: CDR1 MGHDK, CDR2 SYGVNS. CDR3 DNA: TGTGCCAGCAGTGAATTGGGATCTGTATCGGGTAGGGGCACTGAAGCTTTCTTT. This codes for CASSELGSVSGRGTEAFF.

The chain recombines TRBV11-2 with TRBJ2-1; D may correspond to TRBD1 or TRBD2 (5 bases each). Between the trimmed V and J ends, which lost 3 bases and 3 bases, there was a span of 15 bases. The CDR3 runs 16 residues. The germline V gene encodes CDR1 SGHAT and CDR2 FQNNGV. The CDR3 spells CASSFDGAGLYNEQFF. The DNA for the CDR3 is TGTGCCAGCAGCTTTGACGGGGCAGGACTCTACAATGAGCAGTTCTTC. Filled out from reference TRBV11-2 and TRBJ2-1, the complete variable domain reads EAGVAQSPRYKIIEKRQSVAFWCNPISGHATLYWYQQILGQGPKLLIQFQNNGVVDDSQLPKDRFSAERLKGVDSTLKIQPAKLEDSAVYLCASSFDGAGLYNEQFFGPGTRLTVL.

The genes are TRBV5-5 and TRBJ2-2, with unresolved D. The V end lost 3 bases, the J end lost 7 bases, and 10 bases lay between the germline ends. From germline, CDR1 is SGHKS and CDR2 YYEKEE (reference sequence). The CDR3 covers 13 residues. The CDR3 DNA follows: TGTGCCAGCAGCTCCCCTAAAGGCGGGGAGCTGTTTTTT. This gives the protein CASSSPKGGELFF.

This sequence joins TRBV6-5 and TRBJ2-2; no firm D call. The CDR3 covers 15 residues. Trimming removed 3 bases at V and 3 bases at J, with 11 bases between. Germline lookup yields CDR1 MNHEY and CDR2 SVGAGI. The CDR3 here is CASSYFLRDTGELFF. The CDR3 nucleotides are TGTGCCAGCAGTTATTTCCTCAGAGACACCGGGGAGCTGTTTTTT.

DNA of the CDR3: TGTGCCAGCAGGCTTCGGACCTTAATGGGGGACAGCAAGCCCCAGCATTTT. Amino acids: CASRLRTLMGDSKPQHF. This rearrangement joins TRBV28 to TRBJ1-5; TRBD1 matches at 7 bases. The germline V gene has CDR1 MDHEN and CDR2 SYDVKM. The V gene end was trimmed by 6 bases and the J gene end by 8 bases; junction bases not matched to a gene: 19. CDR3 length: 17 residues.

J is TRBJ2-1 and V is TRBV30; weak D call: TRBD2 (6 bases). Trimming removed 2 bases at V and 2 bases at J, with 13 bases between. Germline V lookup: CDR1 GTSNPN, CDR2 SVGIG (reference sequence). The CDR3 covers 15 residues. The CDR3 DNA reads TGTGCCTGGAGTAGTGGGGGAGGCCCCTACAATGAGCAGTTCTTC. Its translation is CAWSSGGGPYNEQFF.

The chain employs TRBV7-9 and TRBJ2-1; D is unresolved. CDR1 and CDR2 from the germline V gene are SEHNR and FQNEAQ (reference sequence). Trimming cost V 5 bases and J 9 bases, with 20 bases left between them. The CDR3 totals 15 residues. The CDR3 region has the DNA TGTGCCAGCAGCCACCAAAAATTTACACAGAGTGAGCAGTTCTTC. This gives the protein CASSHQKFTQSEQFF.

The V gene is TRBV11-2, the J gene TRBJ2-7, with unresolved D. This CDR3 contains 10 residues. CDR1 and CDR2 from the germline V gene are SGHAT and FQNNGV. V was clipped by 5 bases and J by 4 bases, with 3 bases between them. CDR3 region: CASSEYEQYF. CDR3 DNA sequence: TGTGCCAGCAGCGAATACGAGCAGTACTTC.

The chain combines TRBV7-2 with TRBJ1-5, with D tentatively TRBD1 (5 bases). This CDR3 has 15 residues. Germline CDR1 reads SGHTA; CDR2 reads FQGNSA. V was pared by 1 base and J by 0 bases, with 7 bases between. CDR3 in amino acids: CASSLEGISNQPQHF. In nucleotides, the CDR3 is TGTGCCAGCAGCTTAGAGGGGATTAGCAATCAGCCCCAGCATTTT. The complete variable domain, with remaining parts taken from reference TRBV7-2 and TRBJ1-5, reads GAGVSQSPSNKVTEKGKDVELRCDPISGHTALYWYRQSLGQGLEFLIYFQGNSAPDKSGLPSDRFSAERTGGSVSTLTIQRTQQEDSAVYLCASSLEGISNQPQHFGDGTRLSIL.

The rearrangement links TRBV7-6 to TRBJ2-1, with D maybe TRBD2 (7 bases). The CDR3 sequence is 17 residues long. Germline V gene lookup returns CDR1 SGHVS and CDR2 FNYEAQ. V lost 7 bases and J lost 3, with 22 bases in between. The DNA for the CDR3 is TGTGCCAGCACCCCTGCGAGGGGAGGGGGGGGCTACAATGAGCAGTTCTTC. Amino acids: CASTPARGGGGYNEQFF.

This chain joins TRBV7-3 and TRBJ2-5; D not certain. This CDR3 has 13 residues. The germline V gene has CDR1 SGHTA and CDR2 FQGTGA. V was trimmed by 5 bases and J by 7 bases, leaving 14 bases between them. The CDR3 DNA follows: TGTGCCAGCAGCCTGAACTCCGGCGGGACCCAGTACTTC. The encoded protein is CASSLNSGGTQYF.

The chain couples TRBV4-1 to TRBJ2-1, with 8 bases identical to TRBD2. Germline CDR1 reads MGHRA; CDR2 reads YSYEKL. V shed 3 bases, J shed 7 bases, and the junction held 11 bases outside the gene matches. This CDR3 has 16 residues. The CDR3 DNA reads TGCGCCAGCAGCCATTTCCGGGGGGGTTCCCTTAATGAGCAGTTCTTC. Protein: CASSHFRGGSLNEQFF.

This chain joins TRBV30 and TRBJ2-7; unclear D gene. The V gene lost 0 bases and the J gene lost 7 bases, with 7 bases spanning the gap. The CDR3 length is 11 residues. Germline assignment: CDR1 GTSNPN and CDR2 SVGIG (reference sequence). This CDR3 is CAWSVSLEQYF. Here the CDR3 DNA reads TGTGCCTGGAGTGTAAGTCTTGAGCAGTACTTC.

The gene calls are TRBV7-8 and TRBJ2-5, with 10 bases that match TRBD2. The CDR3 has 18 residues. CDR1 SGHVS and CDR2 FQNEAQ come from the germline V gene. The V and J ends lost 3 bases and 5 bases, in that order; junction bases with no gene match: 15. The CDR3: CASSFPISSGGVRETQYF. The DNA of the CDR3 is TGTGCCAGCAGCTTCCCAATCTCTAGCGGGGGAGTCCGGGAGACCCAGTACTTC. The variable domain in full, completed from reference TRBV7-8 and TRBJ2-5, reads GAGVSQSPRYKVAKRGQDVALRCDPISGHVSLFWYQQALGQGPEFLTYFQNEAQLDKSGLPSDRFFAERPEGSVSTLKIQRTQQEDSAVYLCASSFPISSGGVRETQYFGPGTRLLVL.

This clone was found a few times. The V and J genes are TRBV11-2 and TRBJ1-1, with 12 bases identical to TRBD1. V was clipped by 2 bases and J by 10 bases; unmatched bases: 8. Germline V CDR1 and CDR2: SGHAT, FQNNGV. This CDR3 has 15 amino acids. CDR3 region: CASSLSRGQGARAFF. The CDR3 bases are TGTGCCAGCAGCTTAAGTAGGGGACAGGGGGCTCGAGCTTTCTTT.

J is TRBJ2-3 and V is TRBV6-4, with D unclear. This CDR3 comprises 15 residues. V lost 2 bases and J lost 3, with 12 bases in between. Germline CDR1 reads MRHNA; CDR2 reads SNTAGT. The CDR3 nucleotides are TGTGCCAGCAGTGACGTCGGCTCCGGGACAGATACGCAGTATTTT. Its translation: CASSDVGSGTDTQYF.

The gene calls are TRBV6-1 and TRBJ1-3; D remains ambiguous. The V gene lost 5 bases and the J gene lost 4 bases, with 15 bases spanning the gap. The CDR3 runs to 15 residues. The germline gives CDR1 MNHNS, CDR2 SASEGT. The CDR3 region has the DNA TGTGCCAGCAGTCTTCGCCCTGAACAGGGAAACACCATATATTTT. This gives the protein CASSLRPEQGNTIYF.

The rearrangement uses TRBV27 and TRBJ2-7, with D possibly matching TRBD1 (8 bases). This CDR3 spans 15 amino acids. V lost 3 bases and J lost 3, with 15 bases in between. CDR1 and CDR2 (germline): MNHEY, SMNVEV (reference sequence). The CDR3, as DNA: TGTGCCAGCAGTTTGAAACAGGGGGGGAACTACGAGCAGTACTTC. It specifies CASSLKQGGNYEQYF.